These T cell receptor beta chains were read from a single sample in a study of CD4 T cells in relation to SARS-CoV-2 and coronaviruses. Their antigens are not known. Some clones are missing from TCRdb's copy, which holds only in-frame ones; the method was immunoSEQ multiplex PCR. The data show about 22,000 clones, 66% seen once. The sample taken for sequencing was CD4+ T cells from PBMCs, cultured in vitro. All receptors come from a human donor in good health. Both conserved end residues are part of each CDR3.

TRBV5-1,TRBJ2-7,15,CASSLEWREGKEQYF
TRBV7-9,TRBJ2-4,15,CASSSLGREKGIQYF
TRBV5-5,TRBJ2-1,12,CASSFVGREQFF
TRBV6-2/TRBV6-3,TRBJ1-1,18,CASSYILEPGERDHEAFF
TRBV19,TRBJ2-5,17,CASSKRDSGAYQETQYF
TRBV28,TRBJ1-1,12,CASSMGYTEAFF
TRBV7-2,TRBJ2-3,16,CASSPGTSGGYVPQYF
TRBV4-3,TRBJ2-1,16,CASSQESGGPLREQFF
TRBV7-2,TRBJ1-1,13,CASSNHMNTEAFF
TRBV4-1,TRBJ2-2,16,CASSQGALAGTGELFF
TRBV19,TRBJ2-5,15,CASSSGTGGQETQYF
TRBV5-8,TRBJ2-5,14,CASSLKQYQETQYF
TRBV12-3/TRBV12-4,TRBJ2-1,13,CASSLGDYNEQFF
TRBV2,TRBJ2-1,15,CASRALGVPHNEQFF
TRBV6-5,TRBJ1-4,14,CASSRTATNEKLFF
TRBV19,TRBJ2-5,13,CASSMGAQETQYF
TRBV6-5,TRBJ2-5,13,CASSYTFSGTQYF
TRBV12-3/TRBV12-4,TRBJ1-3,13,CASSFPTGNTIYF
TRBV11-2,TRBJ2-1,16,CASTPSRLAGVNEQFF
TRBV19,TRBJ1-4,13,CASSVTGSEKLFF
TRBV7-3,TRBJ2-5,14,CASSWTGGQETQYF
TRBV9,TRBJ1-3,15,CASSGATVSGNTIYF
TRBV5-1,TRBJ2-5,17,CASSFGPGQGGGETQYF
TRBV2,TRBJ2-2,14,CACQRSGGTGELFF
TRBV5-1,TRBJ2-3,14,CASSFRGKPDTQYF
TRBV7-9,TRBJ1-2,13,CASSLATANGYTF
TRBV2,TRBJ2-7,15,CASSRTGPGPYEQYF
TRBV28,TRBJ2-5,13,CASRRGVQETQYF
TRBV12-5,TRBJ2-3,14,CASGGVVGTDTQYF
TRBV2,TRBJ1-1,14,CASSEAVVVTEAFF
TRBV2,TRBJ2-5,14,CASRGGLAQETQYF
TRBV14,TRBJ1-1,14,CASSLRARNTEAFF
TRBV13,TRBJ1-1,16,CASAGRGRGLIIEAFF
TRBV5-1,TRBJ2-5,15,CASSRKDREGETQYF
TRBV5-1,TRBJ2-1,12,CASSPEGNEQFF
TRBV7-9,TRBJ2-4,15,CATQIWDLAKNIQYF
TRBV27,TRBJ2-7,15,CASSGRTGVSYEQYF
TRBV2,TRBJ1-6,16,CASSTAPTAYNSPLHF
TRBV7-9,TRBJ1-1,15,CASTRQDGFPTEAFF